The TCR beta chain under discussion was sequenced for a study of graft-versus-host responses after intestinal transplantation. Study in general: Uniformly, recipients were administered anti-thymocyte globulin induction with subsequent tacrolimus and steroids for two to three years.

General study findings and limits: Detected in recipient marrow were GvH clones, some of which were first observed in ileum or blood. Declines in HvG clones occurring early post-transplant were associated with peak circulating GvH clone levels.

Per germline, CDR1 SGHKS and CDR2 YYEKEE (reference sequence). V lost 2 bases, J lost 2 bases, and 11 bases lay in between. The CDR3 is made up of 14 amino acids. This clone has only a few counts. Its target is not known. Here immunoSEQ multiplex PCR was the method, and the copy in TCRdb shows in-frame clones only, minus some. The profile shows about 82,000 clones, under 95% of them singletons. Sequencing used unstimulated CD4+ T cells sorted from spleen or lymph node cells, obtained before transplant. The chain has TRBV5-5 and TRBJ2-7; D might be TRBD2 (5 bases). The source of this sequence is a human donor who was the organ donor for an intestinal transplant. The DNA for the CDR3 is TGTGCCAGCAGCTTTGTAATCGGGACCTACGAGCAGTACTTC. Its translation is CASSFVIGTYEQYF.